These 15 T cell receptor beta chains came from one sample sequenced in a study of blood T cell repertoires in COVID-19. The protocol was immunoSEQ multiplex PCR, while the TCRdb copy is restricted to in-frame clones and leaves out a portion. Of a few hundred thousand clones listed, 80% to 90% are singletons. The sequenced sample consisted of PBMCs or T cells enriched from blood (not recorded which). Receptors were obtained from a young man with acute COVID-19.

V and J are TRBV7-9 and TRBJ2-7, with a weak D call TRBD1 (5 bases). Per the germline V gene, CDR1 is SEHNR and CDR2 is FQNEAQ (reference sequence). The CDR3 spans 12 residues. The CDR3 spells CASSARSGSWIV. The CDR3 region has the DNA TGTGCCAGCAGCGCACGTTCAGGGTCCTGGATCGTC.

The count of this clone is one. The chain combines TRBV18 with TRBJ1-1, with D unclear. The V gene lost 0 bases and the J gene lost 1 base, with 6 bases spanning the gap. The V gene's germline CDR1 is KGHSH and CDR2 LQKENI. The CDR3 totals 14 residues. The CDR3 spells CASSPPLRNTEAFF. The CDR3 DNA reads TGTGCCAGCTCACCACCTCTGAGGAACACTGAAGCTTTCTTT. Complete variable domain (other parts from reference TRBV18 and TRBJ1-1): NAGVMQNPRHLVRRRGQEARLRCSPMKGHSHVYWYRQLPEEGLKFMVYLQKENIIDESGMPKERFSAEFPKEGPSILRIQQVVRGDSAAYFCASSPPLRNTEAFFGQGTRLTVV.

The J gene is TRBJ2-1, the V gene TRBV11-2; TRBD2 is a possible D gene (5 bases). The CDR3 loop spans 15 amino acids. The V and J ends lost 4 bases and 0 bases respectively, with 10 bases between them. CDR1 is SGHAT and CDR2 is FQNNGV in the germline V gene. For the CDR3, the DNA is TGTGCCAGCAGCTCCCCCGGGGTCTCCTACAATGAGCAGTTCTTC. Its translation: CASSSPGVSYNEQFF.

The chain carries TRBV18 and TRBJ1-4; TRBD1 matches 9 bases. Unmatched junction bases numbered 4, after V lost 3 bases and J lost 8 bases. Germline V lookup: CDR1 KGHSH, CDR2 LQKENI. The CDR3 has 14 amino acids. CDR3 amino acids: CASSPGQGQEKLFF. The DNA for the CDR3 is TGTGCCAGCTCACCTGGACAGGGGCAAGAAAAACTGTTTTTT.

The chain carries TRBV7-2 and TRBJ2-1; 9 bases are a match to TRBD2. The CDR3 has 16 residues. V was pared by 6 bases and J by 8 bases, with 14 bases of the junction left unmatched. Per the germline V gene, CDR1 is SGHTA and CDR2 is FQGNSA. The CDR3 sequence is CASRTPLSGSGHEQFF. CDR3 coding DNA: TGTGCCAGCAGAACCCCTCTTAGCGGGAGTGGGCATGAGCAGTTCTTC. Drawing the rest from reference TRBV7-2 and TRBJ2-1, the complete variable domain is GAGVSQSPSNKVTEKGKDVELRCDPISGHTALYWYRQSLGQGLEFLIYFQGNSAPDKSGLPSDRFSAERTGGSVSTLTIQRTQQEDSAVYLCASRTPLSGSGHEQFFGPGTRLTVL.

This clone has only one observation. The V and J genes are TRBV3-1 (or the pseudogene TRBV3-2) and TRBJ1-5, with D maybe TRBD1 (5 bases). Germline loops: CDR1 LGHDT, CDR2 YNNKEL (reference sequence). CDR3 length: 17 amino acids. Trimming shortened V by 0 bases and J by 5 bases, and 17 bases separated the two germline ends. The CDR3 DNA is TGTGCCAGCAGCCAAGATCAAGGGAGGGGCGACCATCAGCCCCAGCATTTT. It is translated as CASSQDQGRGDHQPQHF.

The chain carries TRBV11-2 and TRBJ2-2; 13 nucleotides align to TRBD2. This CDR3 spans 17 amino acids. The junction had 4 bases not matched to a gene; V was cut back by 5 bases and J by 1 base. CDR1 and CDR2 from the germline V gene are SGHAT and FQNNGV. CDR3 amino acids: CASSLGLAGVNTGELFF. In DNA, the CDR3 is TGTGCCAGCAGCCTAGGACTAGCGGGGGTGAACACCGGGGAGCTGTTTTTT.

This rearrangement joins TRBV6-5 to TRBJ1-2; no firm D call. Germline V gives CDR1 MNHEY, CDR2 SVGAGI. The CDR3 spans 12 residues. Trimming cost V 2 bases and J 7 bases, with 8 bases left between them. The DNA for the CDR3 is TGTGCCAGCAGTTACCGAGGATCTGGCTACACCTTC. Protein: CASSYRGSGYTF.

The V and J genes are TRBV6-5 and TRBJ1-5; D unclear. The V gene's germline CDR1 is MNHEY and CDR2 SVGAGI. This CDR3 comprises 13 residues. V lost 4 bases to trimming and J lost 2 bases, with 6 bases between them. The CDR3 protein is CASSSTGNQPQHF. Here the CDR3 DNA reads TGTGCCAGCAGTTCCACGGGCAATCAGCCCCAGCATTTT.

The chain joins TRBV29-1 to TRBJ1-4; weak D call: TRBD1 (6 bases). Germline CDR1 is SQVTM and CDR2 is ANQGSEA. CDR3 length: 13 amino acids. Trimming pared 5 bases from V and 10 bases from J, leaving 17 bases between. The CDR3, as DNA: TGCAGCGTTCTATGGGGGACATATCGAAAACTGTTTTTT. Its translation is CSVLWGTYRKLFF.

CDR3 sequence (DNA): TGTGCCAGCAGTCTGGCAGCACCGGGACAGTGTTATTTT. The encoded protein is CASSLAAPGQCYF. The gene calls are TRBV12-3 or TRBV12-4 and TRBJ2-3, with 7 bases identical to TRBD1. This CDR3 region has 13 residues. Trimming at V came to 5 bases and at J to 15 bases, leaving 14 bases not matched to a gene.

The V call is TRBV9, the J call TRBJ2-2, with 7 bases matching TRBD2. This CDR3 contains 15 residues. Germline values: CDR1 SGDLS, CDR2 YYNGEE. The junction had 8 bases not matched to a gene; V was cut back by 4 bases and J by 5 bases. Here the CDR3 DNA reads TGTGCCAGCAGCCCAGAGAGGGAGGGGACCGGGGAGCTGTTTTTT. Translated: CASSPEREGTGELFF. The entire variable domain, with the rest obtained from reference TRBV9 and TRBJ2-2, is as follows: DSGVTQTPKHLITATGQRVTLRCSPRSGDLSVYWYQQSLDQGLQFLIQYYNGEERAKGNILERFSAQQFPDLHSELNLSSLELGDSALYFCASSPEREGTGELFFGEGSRLTVL.

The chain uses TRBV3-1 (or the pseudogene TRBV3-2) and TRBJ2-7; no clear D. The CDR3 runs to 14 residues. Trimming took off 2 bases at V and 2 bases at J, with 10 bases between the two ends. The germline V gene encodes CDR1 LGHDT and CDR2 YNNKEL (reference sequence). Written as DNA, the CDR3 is TGTGCCAGCAGCCAATCCCCTGGGCCCTACGAGCAGTACGTC. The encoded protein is CASSQSPGPYEQYV.

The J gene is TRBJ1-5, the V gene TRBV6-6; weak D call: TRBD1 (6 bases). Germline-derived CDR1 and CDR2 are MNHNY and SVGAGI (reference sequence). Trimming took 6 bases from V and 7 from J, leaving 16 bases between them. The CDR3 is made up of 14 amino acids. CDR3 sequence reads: CASSKGGVRQPQHF. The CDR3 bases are TGTGCCAGCAGCAAAGGGGGGGTTCGCCAGCCCCAGCATTTT.

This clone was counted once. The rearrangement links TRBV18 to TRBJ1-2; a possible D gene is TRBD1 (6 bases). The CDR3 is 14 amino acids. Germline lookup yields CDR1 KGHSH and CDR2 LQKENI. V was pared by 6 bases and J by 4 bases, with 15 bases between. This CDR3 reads CASSPDSQTYGYTF. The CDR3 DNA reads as TGTGCCAGCTCTCCGGACAGCCAAACCTATGGCTACACCTTC.